This T cell receptor (beta chain) was profiled in a study of blood T cell repertoires in COVID-19. In the authors' workflow: By means of reference gene primer amplification, nucleated cell counts were estimated. Sequencing was performed with immunoSEQ multiplex PCR; in TCRdb, only in-frame clones are kept and a portion is missing. V, J and clone size are those of that table, while D and trimming were read from the DNA. The sample carries tens of thousands of clones, just under 85% recorded once. CDR3 length: 15 amino acids. J was trimmed by 0 bases and V by 3 bases; bases with no gene match: 3. CDR1 is SGDLS and CDR2 is YYNGEE in the germline V gene.

The gene calls are TRBV9 and TRBJ1-3; 7 positions match TRBD1. The sequence derives from a man in his 60s with acute or convalescent COVID-19. Sequenced: peripheral blood. CDR3 bases: TGTGCCAGCAGCGCACAGGGGATCTCTGGAAACACCATATATTTT. It yields the protein CASSAQGISGNTIYF.